These 22 T cell receptor beta chains came from one sample sequenced in a study of blood T cell repertoires in COVID-19. Sequenced by immunoSEQ multiplex PCR; TCRdb stores in-frame clones only, minus some. The sample records fewer than 500,000 clones, around 91% being singletons. The sequencing sample was made of PBMCs or T cells enriched from blood (not recorded which). These receptors were taken from a man aged 25-40 years who had recovered from COVID-19.

The V and J genes are TRBV30 and TRBJ2-5; 13 bases line up with TRBD2. The CDR3 extends over 14 amino acids. Trimming removed 4 bases from V and 5 bases from J; junction bases left unmatched: 4. Germline CDR1 and CDR2: GTSNPN and SVGIG (reference sequence). The chain's CDR3 is CAWTGTSGMETQYF. CDR3 sequence (DNA): TGTGCCTGGACCGGGACTAGCGGGATGGAGACCCAGTACTTC.

This rearrangement joins TRBV7-8 to TRBJ2-7, with 8 bases matching TRBD1. Germline CDR1 reads SGHVS; CDR2 reads FQNEAQ. The V segment lost 10 bases and the J segment 2 bases; nucleotides outside the gene matches: 4. The CDR3 consists of 12 residues. CDR3 region: CATSGGTYEQYF. In DNA form, the CDR3 reads TGTGCCACCTCAGGGGGCACCTACGAGCAGTACTTC. The full variable domain, rest sourced from reference TRBV7-8 and TRBJ2-7, is GAGVSQSPRYKVAKRGQDVALRCDPISGHVSLFWYQQALGQGPEFLTYFQNEAQLDKSGLPSDRFFAERPEGSVSTLKIQRTQQEDSAVYLCATSGGTYEQYFGPGTRLTVT.

This clone was seen more than once but under ten times. The rearrangement links TRBV3-1 (or the pseudogene TRBV3-2) to TRBJ2-7; 10 bases agree with TRBD1. The junction had 6 bases not matched to a gene; V was cut back by 2 bases and J by 5 bases. Germline V lookup: CDR1 LGHDT, CDR2 YNNKEL (reference sequence). The CDR3 totals 15 residues. The DNA for the CDR3 is TGTGCCAGCAGCCAACAGGGACAGGGGTTCCACGAGCAGTACTTC. The encoded protein is CASSQQGQGFHEQYF.

The chain carries TRBV15 and TRBJ1-1, with D possibly being TRBD1 (6 bases). Per germline, CDR1 LNHNV and CDR2 YYDKDF (reference sequence). V shed 2 bases and J shed 7 bases, with 14 bases lying between them. This CDR3 is built from 14 residues. The CDR3 DNA sequence: TGTGCCACCAGCAGAAAAGACAGGTGGAATGAAGCTTTCTTT. Protein sequence: CATSRKDRWNEAFF.

The chain has TRBV28 and TRBJ2-3; TRBD1 agrees at 8 bases. Looked up from germline, CDR1 is MDHEN and CDR2 is SYDVKM. The CDR3 is 13 residues long. The junction had 3 bases not matched to a gene; V was cut back by 7 bases and J by 3 bases. The CDR3 here is CASTYRGTDTQYF. The DNA for the CDR3 is TGTGCCAGCACCTACAGGGGGACAGATACGCAGTATTTT.

The rearrangement joins TRBV27 to TRBJ2-7, with D possibly being TRBD2 (5 bases). V was cut by 5 bases and J by 2 bases, with 19 bases left in between. This CDR3 has 16 residues. Per the germline V gene, CDR1 is MNHEY and CDR2 is SMNVEV (reference sequence). The CDR3 DNA follows: TGTGCCAGCAGTCCTCGACTACCGGGCCTAGCCTACGAGCAGTACTTC. It codes for CASSPRLPGLAYEQYF.

V gene TRBV18 combines with J gene TRBJ2-1, with 13 nucleotides matching TRBD2. Germline CDR1 is KGHSH and CDR2 is LQKENI. The V and J ends lost 8 bases and 5 bases, in that order; junction bases with no gene match: 6. This CDR3 contains 15 residues. The CDR3 DNA reads TGTGCCAGCCGAACCGGACTAGCGGGAGACAATGAGCAGTTCTTC. This translates into CASRTGLAGDNEQFF. Variable domain in full (rest from reference TRBV18 and TRBJ2-1): NAGVMQNPRHLVRRRGQEARLRCSPMKGHSHVYWYRQLPEEGLKFMVYLQKENIIDESGMPKERFSAEFPKEGPSILRIQQVVRGDSAAYFCASRTGLAGDNEQFFGPGTRLTVL.

The chain links TRBV10-3 to TRBJ2-7; perhaps TRBD1 as D (6 bases). The CDR3 contains 12 residues. Germline V lookup: CDR1 ENHRY, CDR2 SYGVKD. The V gene lost 4 bases and the J gene lost 5 bases, with 9 bases spanning the gap. For the CDR3, the DNA is TGTGCCATCAGTGCCCCAGGGGACGAGCAGTACTTC. Its translation is CAISAPGDEQYF.

The V call is TRBV27, the J call TRBJ2-2, with 9 bases fitting TRBD1. V lost 10 bases to trimming and J lost 6 bases; unmatched junction nucleotides: 12. From germline, CDR1 is MNHEY and CDR2 SMNVEV (reference sequence). The CDR3 covers 15 residues. The CDR3 nucleotides are TGTGCCACCGATAAGGGACAGGGTCCGTCCGGGGAGCTGTTTTTT. It specifies CATDKGQGPSGELFF.

Of note for this clone: One junction end does not reproduce the germline sequence, and a read error may be involved. The chain links TRBV20-1 to TRBJ2-3; 7 positions match TRBD1. The CDR3 sequence is 15 residues long. Looked up from germline, CDR1 is DFQATT and CDR2 is SNEGSKA (reference sequence). The CDR3 region is CSASGTRGGSETQYF. CDR3 nucleotides: TGCAGTGCTAGTGGAACTAGAGGGGGCTCAGAGACGCAGTATTTT.

The gene calls are TRBV10-3 and TRBJ2-5, with a tentative D call TRBD1 (5 bases). Germline CDR1 reads ENHRY; CDR2 reads SYGVKD. Trimming shortened V by 0 bases and J by 5 bases, and 13 bases separated the two germline ends. CDR3 length equals 15 residues. CDR3: CAISESFQGDETQYF. The CDR3 coding sequence is TGTGCCATCAGTGAGTCGTTTCAGGGCGACGAGACCCAGTACTTC.

The rearrangement links TRBV27 to TRBJ2-2; D not resolved. The CDR3 runs 11 residues. Per germline, CDR1 MNHEY and CDR2 SMNVEV (reference sequence). The germline V and J ends were trimmed by 6 bases and 5 bases, with 4 bases remaining between them. CDR3 in DNA: TGTGCCAGCAGGAGAACCGGGGAGCTGTTTTTT. Translation: CASRRTGELFF.

The V call is TRBV15, the J call TRBJ2-2, with D tentatively TRBD1 (6 bases). Germline-derived CDR1 and CDR2 are LNHNV and YYDKDF (reference sequence). V lost 5 bases and J 8 bases, leaving 15 bases between the germline ends. The CDR3 runs 14 residues. Here the CDR3 DNA reads TGTGCCACCAGCGCAGGGGACCGTGCGGGGGAGCTGTTTTTT. This sequence encodes CATSAGDRAGELFF.

This chain links TRBV12-3 or TRBV12-4 with TRBJ2-1; D is unclear. V gave up 2 bases and J gave up 4 bases, with 6 bases separating them. The CDR3 has 13 residues. The CDR3 sequence: CASSLRRYNEQFF. CDR3 in DNA: TGTGCCAGCAGTTTACGGCGGTACAATGAGCAGTTCTTC.

There are a few counts of this clone. The chain carries TRBV19 and TRBJ1-5; D might be TRBD1 (5 bases). The CDR3 spans 14 residues. Per germline, CDR1 LNHDA and CDR2 SQIVND (reference sequence). V lost 5 bases and J lost 1, with 9 bases in between. The CDR3 is CASSPRQSNQPQHF. CDR3 nucleotide sequence: TGTGCCAGTAGTCCCCGACAGAGCAATCAGCCCCAGCATTTT.

The chain links TRBV5-1 to TRBJ2-1; D gene unclear. V gave up 4 bases and J gave up 6 bases, with 14 bases separating them. CDR3 length equals 14 residues. Looked up from germline, CDR1 is SGHRS and CDR2 is YFSETQ. CDR3 region: CASSTWLGVNEQFF. The CDR3 DNA reads TGCGCCAGCAGCACGTGGCTAGGTGTCAATGAGCAGTTCTTC. Full variable domain (remainder filled in from reference TRBV5-1 and TRBJ2-1): KAGVTQTPRYLIKTRGQQVTLSCSPISGHRSVSWYQQTPGQGLQFLFEYFSETQRNKGNFPGRFSGRQFSNSRSEMNVSTLELGDSALYLCASSTWLGVNEQFFGPGTRLTVL.

The V call is TRBV19, the J call TRBJ1-5; D remains ambiguous. Germline-derived CDR1 and CDR2 are LNHDA and SQIVND (reference sequence). This CDR3 has 13 amino acids. V was pared by 4 bases and J by 7 bases, with 11 bases between. CDR3 coding DNA: TGTGCCAGTAGTACCGGACTGTTACAGCCCCAGCATTTT. As protein: CASSTGLLQPQHF. The full variable domain, rest sourced from reference TRBV19 and TRBJ1-5, is DGGITQSPKYLFRKEGQNVTLSCEQNLNHDAMYWYRQDPGQGLRLIYYSQIVNDFQKGDIAEGYSVSREKKESFPLTVTSAQKNPTAFYLCASSTGLLQPQHFGDGTRLSIL.

This chain uses TRBV7-3 with TRBJ2-1, with TRBD2 as a possible D gene (6 bases). V lost 5 bases, J lost 7 bases, and 12 bases lay in between. CDR1 SGHTA and CDR2 FQGTGA come from the germline V gene. This CDR3 comprises 13 residues. CDR3 nucleotides: TGTGCCAGCAGCCCCGGGGGATTGAATGAGCAGTTCTTC. It codes for CASSPGGLNEQFF.

This rearrangement joins TRBV5-1 to TRBJ1-5, with D uncertain. Germline values: CDR1 SGHRS, CDR2 YFSETQ. Trimming shortened V by 1 base and J by 0 bases, and 11 bases separated the two germline ends. The CDR3 is 16 amino acids. DNA for the CDR3: TGCGCCAGCAGCTTGTCCGGTCCTGATAGCAATCAGCCCCAGCATTTT. Translation gives CASSLSGPDSNQPQHF.

The chain uses TRBV18 and TRBJ2-2; 9 bases are shared with TRBD1. V lost 3 bases and J lost 7; bases outside the gene matches: 9. Germline CDR1 KGHSH, CDR2 LQKENI. The CDR3 runs 16 residues. This chain's CDR3 is CASSPGQGVVGGELFF. The CDR3 DNA follows: TGTGCCAGCTCACCGGGACAGGGCGTGGTCGGCGGGGAGCTGTTTTTT.

The chain links TRBV5-1 to TRBJ2-3; D gene ambiguous. Germline loops: CDR1 SGHRS, CDR2 YFSETQ. V lost 0 bases, J lost 0 bases, and 8 bases lay in between. The CDR3 length is 15 residues. CDR3 nucleotides: TGCGCCAGCAGCTTGGTGGCGGAAAGCACAGATACGCAGTATTTT. This sequence encodes CASSLVAESTDTQYF.

The J gene is TRBJ1-1, the V gene TRBV6-6; D perhaps matches TRBD1 (5 bases). The CDR3 totals 14 residues. The germline gives CDR1 MNHNY, CDR2 SVGAGI (reference sequence). V was clipped by 2 bases and J by 1 base, with 8 bases between them. CDR3 in amino acids: CASSYVQGNTEAFF. The CDR3 nucleotides read TGTGCCAGCAGTTACGTTCAGGGGAACACTGAAGCTTTCTTT.